A selection of T cell receptor beta chains follows, all from one sample in a study of blood T cell repertoires in COVID-19. Assay: immunoSEQ multiplex PCR; the TCRdb copy retains only in-frame clones and omits some. The table lists approximately 130,000 clones, about four fifths of them singletons. Sequencing was done on a sample of peripheral blood. These receptors were obtained from a human donor in a cohort sampled during active COVID-19. The CDR3 runs from the conserved cysteine through the conserved F or W. The D gene is left open where the match is weak. Rows give clone size only sometimes, using once, few, many, or a class for an expanded clone.

d_call,clone_size,v_call,j_call,cdr3_length,cdr3_aa,cdr3_nt
NA,NA,TRBV6-1,TRBJ2-1,12,CASSEQYNEQFF,TGTGCCAGCAGTGAACAATACAATGAGCAGTTCTTC
NA,NA,TRBV5-1,TRBJ2-5,14,CASRPSGLLETQYF,TGCGCCAGCAGACCTTCAGGACTTCTGGAGACCCAGTACTTC
TRBD2,NA,TRBV6-2/TRBV6-3,TRBJ2-1,17,CASSSAPGGGSYNEQFF,TGTGCCAGCAGTTCCGCTCCTGGCGGGGGCTCCTACAATGAGCAGTTCTTC
NA,once,TRBV19,TRBJ2-2,15,CASRKTGVNTGELFF,TGTGCCAGTAGGAAGACCGGGGTGAACACCGGGGAGCTGTTTTTT
NA,NA,TRBV6-1,TRBJ1-2,15,CASSDRGSRADGYTF,TGTGCCAGCAGTGATAGGGGGAGCAGGGCGGATGGCTACACCTTC
TRBD2,NA,TRBV19,TRBJ2-3,14,CASGTSGGTDTQYF,TGTGCCAGTGGCACTAGCGGGGGCACAGATACGCAGTATTTT
NA,NA,TRBV6-5,TRBJ1-5,16,CASSYGPGQTNQPQHF,TGTGCCAGCAGTTACGGTCCAGGGCAGACCAATCAGCCCCAGCATTTT
TRBD1,few,TRBV6-1,TRBJ1-1,17,CASSGRTGAHMNTEAFF,TGTGCCAGCAGTGGGAGGACAGGGGCTCACATGAACACTGAAGCTTTCTTT
TRBD2,NA,TRBV10-3,TRBJ2-3,22,CAISERLLLAGEMAKSTDTQYF,TGTGCCATCAGTGAGCGTTTGTTACTAGCGGGGGAGATGGCGAAAAGCACAGATACGCAGTATTTT
NA,NA,TRBV6-5,TRBJ2-1,14,CASREGGPGDEQFF,TGTGCCAGCAGGGAGGGGGGGCCAGGAGATGAGCAGTTCTTC
TRBD1,NA,TRBV3-1/TRBV3-2,TRBJ1-6,16,CASSQEGATGRSPLHF,TGTGCCAGCAGCCAGGAGGGCGCGACAGGGAGATCACCCCTCCACTTT
NA,NA,TRBV6-2/TRBV6-3,TRBJ2-1,14,CASSYTTGRNEQFF,TGTGCCAGCAGTTACACAACAGGGAGAAATGAGCAGTTCTTC
NA,NA,TRBV5-6,TRBJ1-1,15,CASSLPGGGGTEAFF,TGTGCCAGCAGCTTACCGGGAGGGGGTGGGACTGAAGCTTTCTTT
TRBD2,NA,TRBV7-6,TRBJ2-5,15,CASSLSGGYQETQYF,TGTGCCAGCAGTTTGAGCGGGGGGTACCAAGAGACCCAGTACTTC
TRBD2,NA,TRBV9,TRBJ2-1,14,CASSVSGGDHEQFF,TGTGCCAGCAGCGTTAGCGGGGGGGACCATGAGCAGTTCTTC
TRBD1,medium-sized,TRBV3-1/TRBV3-2,TRBJ1-2,15,CASSREDRGIGGYTF,TGTGCCAGCAGCCGAGAGGACAGGGGCATAGGGGGCTACACCTTC